These T cell receptor beta chains were read from a single sample in a study of blood T cell repertoires in COVID-19. Generated by immunoSEQ multiplex PCR, the TCRdb table keeps only in-frame clones and is missing some. The sample shows 310,000 or so clones, over 80% of them seen only once. Sequencing was carried out using peripheral blood. The receptors come from a young man with COVID-19, enrolled during active disease. CDR3s include the opening cysteine and the closing phenylalanine or tryptophan. The D gene is left open where the match is weak. Rows may omit the clone size; those that give it use once, few, many or a size class.

CDR3,DNA,D,J,size,V
CASSTLQAGANYEQYF,TGTGCCAGCAGTACTCTACAAGCGGGGGCTAACTACGAGCAGTACTTC,TRBD2,TRBJ2-7,.,TRBV27
CASSLDSGSSYNSPLHF,TGCGCCAGCAGCTTGGACAGTGGGAGCTCCTATAATTCACCCCTCCACTTT,.,TRBJ1-6,.,TRBV5-1
CATSGTTTYEQYF,TGTGCCACCTCCGGGACAACTACCTACGAGCAGTACTTC,.,TRBJ2-7,few,TRBV10-3
CASSREMNQPQHF,TGTGCCAGCTCCCGGGAGATGAATCAGCCCCAGCATTTT,.,TRBJ1-5,.,TRBV12-3/TRBV12-4
CASSESPRASGIRYEQYF,TGTGCCAGCAGTGAATCCCCTCGGGCTAGCGGGATAAGGTACGAGCAGTACTTC,TRBD2,TRBJ2-7,.,TRBV25-1
CASSTGTGGNIQYF,TGTGCCAGTAGTACCGGGACAGGAGGCAACATTCAGTACTTC,TRBD1,TRBJ2-4,.,TRBV19
CASSLGGQGIYEQYF,TGCGCCAGCAGCTTGGGGGGACAGGGGATCTACGAGCAGTACTTC,TRBD1,TRBJ2-7,.,TRBV5-1
CASSRGGRGDTEAFF,TGTGCCAGCAGCCGCGGGGGCAGGGGCGACACTGAAGCTTTCTTT,.,TRBJ1-1,once,TRBV14
CASSVTGTGNTIYF,TGTGCCAGCAGCGTGACAGGGACTGGAAACACCATATATTTT,TRBD1,TRBJ1-3,.,TRBV9
CASSPGREAHEQFF,TGCGCCAGCAGCCCAGGGCGGGAGGCCCATGAGCAGTTCTTC,TRBD2,TRBJ2-1,.,TRBV4-3
CAIRRPSGGGETQYF,TGTGCCATCAGACGGCCTAGCGGAGGGGGAGAGACCCAGTACTTC,.,TRBJ2-5,.,TRBV6-5
CASGLGPRGVSPLHF,TGTGCTAGTGGTTTGGGACCCAGGGGAGTTTCACCCCTCCACTTT,.,TRBJ1-6,few,TRBV12-5
CATSDEVGAHSYEQYF,TGTGCCACCAGTGACGAAGTGGGGGCCCACTCCTACGAGCAGTACTTC,.,TRBJ2-7,.,TRBV24-1
CASSQDGQNHEQYF,TGCGCCAGCAGCCAAGATGGCCAAAACCACGAGCAGTACTTC,.,TRBJ2-7,.,TRBV4-3
CASSETIYSPLHF,TGTGCCAGCTCAGAGACAATTTACTCACCCCTCCACTTT,.,TRBJ1-6,.,TRBV18
CASSQDFTANTEAFF,TGCGCCAGCAGCCAAGATTTTACAGCGAACACTGAAGCTTTCTTT,.,TRBJ1-1,few,TRBV4-3
CASSQDNGLAETGTMRQFF,TGTGCCAGCAGCCAAGATAACGGACTAGCGGAAACAGGTACAATGAGGCAGTTCTTC,TRBD2,TRBJ2-1,.,TRBV3-1/TRBV3-2
CASSLPGHSYEQYF,TGTGCCAGCAGCTTACCGGGACACTCCTACGAGCAGTACTTC,.,TRBJ2-7,.,TRBV5-4
CASSEREGVQPQHF,TGTGCCAGCAGTGAGAGGGAGGGAGTACAGCCCCAGCATTTT,.,TRBJ1-5,.,TRBV6-4
CASSQQGAFNTGELFF,TGTGCCAGCAGCCAACAGGGGGCCTTCAACACCGGGGAGCTGTTTTTT,TRBD1,TRBJ2-2,.,TRBV3-1/TRBV3-2
CAWSAPVNTEAFF,TGTGCCTGGAGTGCCCCCGTCAACACTGAAGCTTTCTTT,.,TRBJ1-1,.,TRBV30
CASSPLRGTHEQYF,TGTGCCAGCTCACCTCTGCGGGGTACCCACGAGCAGTACTTC,.,TRBJ2-7,.,TRBV18
CASSLSEEDIQYF,TGTGCCAGCAGTTTATCGGAGGAGGACATTCAGTACTTC,.,TRBJ2-4,.,TRBV27
CASSPRTNWEETQYF,TGTGCCAGCAGCCCCCGGACTAACTGGGAAGAGACCCAGTACTTC,.,TRBJ2-5,.,TRBV14
CASRRAGIYNEQFF,TGTGCCAGTAGAAGAGCGGGAATCTACAATGAGCAGTTCTTC,TRBD2,TRBJ2-1,.,TRBV19
CASSFDTGTYEQYF,TGTGCCAGCAGCTTCGATACGGGAACCTACGAGCAGTACTTC,.,TRBJ2-7,.,TRBV11-2
CASSVSGRVGYNEQFF,TGTGCCAGCAGCGTCTCTGGGAGGGTGGGATACAATGAGCAGTTCTTC,TRBD2,TRBJ2-1,.,TRBV9
CASGQGGTQYF,TGTGCCAGCGGACAGGGGGGGACCCAGTACTTC,TRBD1,TRBJ2-5,once,TRBV6-5
CASISVKGAIQPQHF,TGTGCCAGCATCTCCGTAAAGGGGGCGATTCAGCCCCAGCATTTT,TRBD1,TRBJ1-5,.,TRBV28
CASSQPGQGTSEQYF,TGTGCCAGCAGCCAACCGGGACAGGGGACTAGCGAGCAGTACTTC,TRBD1,TRBJ2-7,.,TRBV14
CASSLTGVFYNEQFF,TGTGCCAGCAGTTTAACGGGAGTATTCTACAATGAGCAGTTCTTC,.,TRBJ2-1,.,TRBV27
CASSPLSATNEKLFF,TGTGCCAGCAGCCCGTTGAGTGCAACTAATGAAAAACTGTTTTTT,.,TRBJ1-4,.,TRBV7-8
CASSLGDLGFRNEQFF,TGCGCCAGCAGCTTGGGGGACTTGGGGTTTCGCAATGAGCAGTTCTTC,.,TRBJ2-1,once,TRBV5-1
CASSIGEGVDYGYTF,TGTGCCAGTAGTATAGGAGAGGGGGTGGACTATGGCTACACCTTC,.,TRBJ1-2,.,TRBV19
CASASDYRSQYF,TGTGCCAGCGCGAGCGATTACAGGTCGCAGTACTTC,.,TRBJ2-7,.,TRBV28
CASSLAGGTGYGYTF,TGTGCCAGCAGCTTAGCCGGGGGTACGGGATATGGCTACACCTTC,.,TRBJ1-2,.,TRBV7-9
CASSPVRNSTDTQYF,TGTGCCAGCAGCCCGGTGCGGAACAGCACAGATACGCAGTATTTT,.,TRBJ2-3,.,TRBV3-1/TRBV3-2
CSAPRGTSGYNEQFF,TGCAGCGCGCCCCGGGGGACTAGCGGTTACAATGAGCAGTTCTTC,TRBD2,TRBJ2-1,.,TRBV29-1
CASSYATGTPSGNTIYF,TGTGCCAGCAGTTACGCCACGGGGACTCCCTCTGGAAACACCATATATTTT,.,TRBJ1-3,.,TRBV6-2/TRBV6-3
CASSRRQGTRDTEAFF,TGCGCCAGCAGCCGTAGACAGGGGACGAGGGACACTGAAGCTTTCTTT,TRBD1,TRBJ1-1,.,TRBV5-1
CAISGEAGQPQHF,TGTGCCATCAGTGGGGAGGCGGGCCAGCCCCAGCATTTT,.,TRBJ1-5,.,TRBV10-3
CATSRDPGGIETQYF,TGTGCCACCAGCAGAGATCCAGGGGGCATAGAGACCCAGTACTTC,TRBD1,TRBJ2-5,.,TRBV15
CASSLRTNRNTGELFF,TGTGCCAGCAGCTTAAGAACTAACCGCAACACCGGGGAGCTGTTTTTT,.,TRBJ2-2,.,TRBV7-2
CASSLRSGPYEQYF,TGTGCCAGCAGCCTACGTTCAGGGCCGTACGAGCAGTACTTC,.,TRBJ2-7,.,TRBV7-6
CASSHNWVGQGYNYGYTF,TGCGCCAGCAGCCATAACTGGGTAGGACAGGGGTATAACTATGGCTACACCTTC,TRBD1,TRBJ1-2,.,TRBV4-3
CAWSRQGVYEQYF,TGTGCCTGGAGTCGTCAAGGGGTATACGAGCAGTACTTC,.,TRBJ2-7,.,TRBV30
CASSPSGATYNEQFF,TGTGCCAGCAGCCCCAGCGGAGCCACTTACAATGAGCAGTTCTTC,.,TRBJ2-1,.,TRBV6-6
CSVDRQGETYEQYF,TGCAGCGTTGATAGGCAGGGGGAAACCTACGAGCAGTACTTC,TRBD1,TRBJ2-7,.,TRBV29-1
CASTPELGGYEQYF,TGTGCCAGCACCCCGGAACTCGGGGGCTACGAGCAGTACTTC,.,TRBJ2-7,.,TRBV6-5
CASSFGTSGGTTGELFF,TGTGCCAGCAGCTTTGGGACTAGCGGGGGGACTACCGGGGAGCTGTTTTTT,TRBD2,TRBJ2-2,once,TRBV5-4
CASSSGLAVYNEQFF,TGCGCCAGCAGCTCCGGGCTAGCGGTCTACAATGAGCAGTTCTTC,TRBD2,TRBJ2-1,.,TRBV5-1
CAVQVRETQYF,TGTGCCGTACAGGTTAGAGAGACCCAGTACTTC,.,TRBJ2-5,.,TRBV10-3
CASSQVGITGGKEGYTF,TGCGCCAGCAGCCAAGTTGGAATAACAGGGGGCAAAGAAGGCTACACCTTC,TRBD1,TRBJ1-2,.,TRBV4-3
CASSQNRVMNTEAFF,TGTGCCAGCAGCCAGAACAGGGTCATGAACACTGAAGCTTTCTTT,.,TRBJ1-1,.,TRBV4-2
CASSFPTGAYEQYF,TGTGCCAGCAGTTTCCCCACAGGGGCCTACGAGCAGTACTTC,TRBD1,TRBJ2-7,once,TRBV28
CASSTRGHGYTF,TGTGCCAGCAGCACAAGGGGCCATGGCTACACCTTC,.,TRBJ1-2,.,TRBV2
CASSQDSTGARNYGYTF,TGTGCCAGCAGCCAAGATTCGACAGGGGCTAGGAACTATGGCTACACCTTC,TRBD1,TRBJ1-2,.,TRBV3-1/TRBV3-2
CASSQELAVSYEQYF,TGCGCCAGCAGCCAAGAACTAGCGGTTTCCTACGAGCAGTACTTC,TRBD2,TRBJ2-7,.,TRBV4-3
CASSVDLAGNSPLHF,TGTGCCAGCAGCGTAGATCTGGCAGGGAATTCACCCCTCCACTTT,.,TRBJ1-6,.,TRBV9